The 23 T cell receptor beta chains below come from one sample, sequenced in a study of T cell repertoires in cytomegalovirus infection. What these receptors recognize is not known. One entry per CDR3 protein results from TCRdb running MiXCR on the reads. The sample holds fewer than 1,000,000 distinct CDR3 sequences; around 31% are singletons and the top ten take over 13%. The material sequenced was cultured CD8+ T cells from PBMCs, taken from culture after CMV antigen stimulation. These receptors came from a human donor in good health (CMV status not recorded). Some clones in this sample may be carry-over from other donors' samples.

This clonotype has a handful of counts. J is TRBJ1-1 and V is TRBV6-1, with D uncertain. CDR1 and CDR2 from the germline V gene are MNHNS and SASEGT. This CDR3 has 14 amino acids. V dropped 2 bases and J dropped 1 base, with 8 bases sitting between them. CDR3 amino acids: CASSEWLENTEAFF. DNA for the CDR3: TGTGCCAGCAGTGAATGGTTGGAGAACACTGAAGCTTTCTTT.

This clonotype was counted only a few times. This sequence joins TRBV6-6 and TRBJ2-5, with TRBD2 as a possible D gene (6 bases). The ends were cut back, 0 bases at V and 13 bases at J, with 12 bases in the middle. The V gene's germline CDR1 is MNHNY and CDR2 SVGAGI (reference sequence). The CDR3 is made up of 12 amino acids. CDR3: CASSYSPTGGYF. The CDR3 bases are TGTGCCAGCAGTTACTCACCCACCGGGGGGTACTTC.

The chain has TRBV4-2 and TRBJ1-5; no reliable D call. Germline V gene data show CDR1 as LGHNA and CDR2 as YNFKEQ. V shed 4 bases and J shed 2 bases, with 15 bases lying between them. This CDR3 contains 16 residues. CDR3 in DNA: TGTGCCAGCAGCCCTCACCCGTCTACGGGCAATCAGCCCCAGCATTTT. Translation gives CASSPHPSTGNQPQHF.

This clonotype was detected only a few times. The J gene is TRBJ2-7, the V gene TRBV15; 13 bases line up with TRBD2. Losses at the gene ends were 2 bases for V and 0 bases for J; bases not matched to a gene: 7. This CDR3 comprises 18 residues. The germline CDR1 and CDR2 sequences are LNHNV and YYDKDF (reference sequence). The CDR3 reads CATSRFAGTSGVSYEQYF. For the CDR3, the DNA is TGTGCCACCAGCAGATTCGCCGGGACTAGCGGGGTCTCCTACGAGCAGTACTTC.

The CDR3 sequence is CASSSSRQGGNTGELFF. The CDR3, as DNA: TGTGCCAGCAGCTCATCAAGACAGGGGGGGAACACCGGGGAGCTGTTTTTT. The V gene is TRBV13, the J gene TRBJ2-2, with 9 bases lining up with TRBD1. V trimming: 4 bases; J trimming: 1 base; junction bases outside the gene matches: 7. Germline values: CDR1 PRHDT, CDR2 FYEKMQ (reference sequence). The CDR3 sequence is 17 residues long. Full variable domain (rest looked up from reference TRBV13 and TRBJ2-2): AAGVIQSPRHLIKEKRETATLKCYPIPRHDTVYWYQQGPGQDPQFLISFYEKMQSDKGSIPDRFSAQQFSDYHSELNMSSLELGDSALYFCASSSSRQGGNTGELFFGEGSRLTVL.

This clonotype was seen more than once but under ten times. The chain employs TRBV10-3 and TRBJ1-1; no clear D gene. The CDR3 extends over 16 amino acids. CDR1 and CDR2 (germline): ENHRY, SYGVKD. V lost 4 bases, J lost 0 bases, and 15 bases lay in between. The CDR3 reads CAISVRAGDLNTEAFF. In DNA form, the CDR3 reads TGTGCCATCAGTGTTAGGGCAGGAGATTTGAACACTGAAGCTTTCTTT.

In its sample, this clonotype was seen many times. V and J are TRBV7-6 and TRBJ2-6, with D hard to call. Per the germline V gene, CDR1 is SGHVS and CDR2 is FNYEAQ. This CDR3 has 16 amino acids. Trimming removed 0 bases at V and 0 bases at J, with 6 bases between. In nucleotides, the CDR3 is TGTGCCAGCAGCTTAGCGCGGAGCTCTGGGGCCAACGTCCTGACTTTC. Translation gives CASSLARSSGANVLTF. Looking up the rest from reference TRBV7-6 and TRBJ2-6 gives the full variable domain: GAGVSQSPRYKVTKRGQDVALRCDPISGHVSLYWYRQALGQGPEFLTYFNYEAQQDKSGLPNDRFSAERPEGSISTLTIQRTEQRDSAMYRCASSLARSSGANVLTFGAGSRLTVL.

This clonotype was counted at least ten times. This chain joins TRBV7-6 and TRBJ1-6; D may be TRBD1 (5 bases). The V end lost 3 bases, the J end lost 10 bases, and 25 bases lay between the germline ends. This CDR3 is built from 18 residues. Germline V lookup: CDR1 SGHVS, CDR2 FNYEAQ. The CDR3 loop is CASSFSAPGGRKGSPLHF. DNA of the CDR3: TGTGCCAGCAGCTTTTCCGCGCCCGGGGGGAGAAAAGGCTCACCCCTCCACTTT.

This chain uses TRBV11-2 with TRBJ1-2, with D possibly being TRBD1 (5 bases). This CDR3 comprises 13 residues. Germline-derived CDR1 and CDR2 are SGHAT and FQNNGV. V gave up 6 bases and J gave up 4 bases, with 12 bases separating them. Written as DNA, the CDR3 is TGTGCCAGCAGGAGCCAGGGAGGCTATGGCTACACCTTC. This translates into CASRSQGGYGYTF.

Here the CDR3 reads CATSDGRGAFSGNTIYF. The CDR3 DNA reads TGTGCCACCAGTGACGGCAGGGGCGCTTTCTCTGGAAACACCATATATTTT. V gene TRBV24-1 combines with J gene TRBJ1-3, with D possibly being TRBD1 (6 bases). This CDR3 comprises 17 residues. The germline V gene has CDR1 KGHDR and CDR2 SFDVKD. V shed 4 bases and J shed 0 bases, with 15 bases lying between them.

J is TRBJ1-2 and V is TRBV27, with D perhaps matching TRBD1 (5 bases). The CDR3 extends over 17 amino acids. Germline CDR1 and CDR2: MNHEY and SMNVEV (reference sequence). V was shortened by 8 bases and J by 6 bases, with 28 bases between the two germline ends. This CDR3 is CASRLRDQQLPSDGYTF. The CDR3 nucleotides are TGTGCCAGCCGACTTCGGGACCAGCAACTCCCCTCCGATGGCTACACCTTC.

The gene calls are TRBV5-1 and TRBJ1-1, with a tentative D call TRBD1 (5 bases). Deletions cut 0 bases from V and 3 bases from J, with 21 bases between. CDR1 SGHRS and CDR2 YFSETQ come from the germline V gene. This CDR3 is built from 18 residues. For the CDR3, the DNA is TGCGCCAGCAGCTTGGTTAGGCCTCCGGGGCTAGGGGACACTGAAGCTTTCTTT. Encoded protein: CASSLVRPPGLGDTEAFF.

The rearrangement links TRBV6-1 to TRBJ2-3; no reliable D call. V gave up 2 bases and J gave up 2 bases, with 5 bases separating them. Germline V gene lookup returns CDR1 MNHNS and CDR2 SASEGT. This CDR3 region has 13 residues. CDR3 sequence (DNA): TGTGCCAGCAGTGAACCGATCACAGATACGCAGTATTTT. This translates into CASSEPITDTQYF.

This chain connects TRBV6-5 to TRBJ1-6; D possibly corresponds to TRBD1 (5 bases). Germline CDR1 is MNHEY and CDR2 is SVGAGI. The CDR3 has 15 amino acids. Trimming removed 8 bases at V and 5 bases at J, with 16 bases between. CDR3 bases: TGTGCCAGCTCCTTGTGGGGGGAGAATAATTCACCCCTCCACTTT. Protein product: CASSLWGENNSPLHF.

The genes are TRBV27 and TRBJ1-4; D may be TRBD1 (5 bases). CDR3 length: 24 residues. V was pared by 8 bases and J by 4 bases, with 44 bases between. CDR1 and CDR2 (germline): MNHEY, SMNVEV (reference sequence). The CDR3 nucleotides read TGTGCCAGCGGGTTTGGCGAAAATCCGACAGTACATTCCCCGAGCAGACCACGTAATGAAAAACTGTTTTTT. This translates into CASGFGENPTVHSPSRPRNEKLFF.

This clonotype has more than one count but fewer than ten. V and J are TRBV7-6 and TRBJ1-1; D is ambiguous. This CDR3 contains 11 residues. Germline CDR1 is SGHVS and CDR2 is FNYEAQ. Trimming pared 5 bases from V and 8 bases from J, leaving 9 bases between. DNA for the CDR3: TGTGCCAGCAGCCGGGAATCCGAAGCTTTCTTT. This sequence encodes CASSRESEAFF.

The CDR3 DNA sequence: TGTGCCAGCAGCCAAGAGACTAGGGTATTCGACACCGGGGAGCTGTTTTTT. It is translated as CASSQETRVFDTGELFF. This chain joins TRBV5-5 and TRBJ2-2; a possible D gene is TRBD2 (6 bases). Deletions cut 4 bases from V and 3 bases from J, with 19 bases between. The CDR3 totals 17 residues. The germline V gene has CDR1 SGHKS and CDR2 YYEKEE (reference sequence).

This clonotype was counted at least ten times. The gene calls are TRBV7-2 and TRBJ2-4, with TRBD2 matching 15 bases. The CDR3 runs to 18 residues. Germline loops: CDR1 SGHTA, CDR2 FQGNSA. J lost 3 bases, V lost 6 bases, and 9 bases had no gene match. The DNA for the CDR3 is TGTGCCAGCAGACGGACTAGCGGGGGGGCCACGGACAAAAACATTCAGTACTTC. Translated: CASRRTSGGATDKNIQYF.

CDR3 DNA: TGTGCCAGCAGCTTGAAGGGACAGGATGAAGCTTTCTTT. This codes for CASSLKGQDEAFF. The chain uses TRBV5-6 and TRBJ1-1; TRBD1 matches 8 bases. Trimming cost V 1 base and J 7 bases; bases outside gene matches: 3. Per the germline V gene, CDR1 is SGHDT and CDR2 is YYEEEE. The CDR3 runs to 13 residues.

In this sample, this clonotype turned up once. This chain uses TRBV20-1 with TRBJ2-3; unclear D gene. With 4 bases removed from V and 3 bases from J, the gap between germline ends came to 5 bases. The CDR3 has 11 amino acids. Germline loops: CDR1 DFQATT, CDR2 SNEGSKA (reference sequence). The chain's CDR3 is CSATGTDTQYF. CDR3 DNA sequence: TGCAGTGCTACCGGAACAGATACGCAGTATTTT.

The sample holds many counts of this clonotype. The chain couples TRBV18 to TRBJ2-7; TRBD2 matches at 8 bases. Trimming at V came to 5 bases and at J to 0 bases, leaving 21 bases not matched to a gene. The germline V gene encodes CDR1 KGHSH and CDR2 LQKENI. This CDR3 has 20 residues. The CDR3 sequence is CASSTGGDLVVGRSSYEQYF. The CDR3 DNA reads as TGTGCCAGCTCAACCGGGGGGGACCTGGTGGTAGGGCGAAGCTCCTACGAGCAGTACTTC.

The rearrangement links TRBV6-6 to TRBJ2-1, with unresolved D. Per germline, CDR1 MNHNY and CDR2 SVGAGI (reference sequence). The V gene lost 6 bases and the J gene lost 5 bases, with 11 bases spanning the gap. The CDR3 totals 13 residues. The CDR3 DNA reads TGTGCCAGCAGCCACTCCCCTGACAATGAGCAGTTCTTC. As protein: CASSHSPDNEQFF.

The rearrangement joins TRBV6-6 to TRBJ1-1; D perhaps matches TRBD1 (5 bases). The germline CDR1 and CDR2 sequences are MNHNY and SVGAGI (reference sequence). The length of the CDR3 is 13 residues. Trimming stripped 2 bases from V and 8 bases from J, with 12 bases between. Here the CDR3 DNA reads TGTGCCAGCAGTTACGTTCACGGACAAGAAGCTTTCTTT. Its protein is CASSYVHGQEAFF.